Below, one T cell receptor (beta chain) is given with its context. Measured with immunoSEQ multiplex PCR; TCRdb has only the in-frame clones, and not every one. The sample lists approximately 210,000 clones, around 81% seen once, with around 9.3% in the top ten. Participants were aged roughly 18 to 100 years from roughly 25 US areas. The CDR3 has 13 residues. Trimming took 5 bases from V and 4 from J, leaving 9 bases between them. Per germline, CDR1 MNHEY and CDR2 SVGAGI. The data derive from a study of blood T cell repertoires in COVID-19. Sequencing was performed on PBMCs or T cells enriched from blood (not recorded which). This sequence was found in a woman between 45 and 60 years old with acute COVID-19. The chain employs TRBV6-5 and TRBJ1-5; D remains ambiguous. CDR3 sequence (DNA): TGTGCCAGCAGTAAAACGAGGAATCAGCCCCAGCATTTT. Protein product: CASSKTRNQPQHF.